The TCR beta chain under discussion was sequenced for a study of OX40 agonist ivuxolimab in advanced cancers. Sequencing used immunoSEQ multiplex PCR; TCRdb keeps in-frame clones, though not all of them. This repertoire shows about 27,000 clones, more than 75% found once; its top ten account for around a fifth. This clone counts as medium-sized (0.01 to 0.1%). Trimming removed 4 bases from V and 1 base from J, with 15 bases in between. CDR1 is SGDLS and CDR2 is YYNGEE in the germline V gene. The CDR3 is 16 residues long. This specimen consisted of CD4+ or CD8+ T cells sorted from blood, obtained in a trial of the OX40 agonist ivuxolimab. This chain links TRBV9 with TRBJ1-5; tentatively, D is TRBD1 (5 bases). This sequence originates from an adult with an advanced solid tumor such as melanoma, head and neck, liver or kidney cancer. The CDR3 spells CASSLNAGPSNQPQHF. CDR3 in DNA: TGTGCCAGCAGCCTAAACGCGGGGCCCAGCAATCAGCCCCAGCATTTT.